This TCR beta chain was obtained from a study of cytomegalovirus exposure and HLA in healthy donors. Study context: From roughly 180 million T cells, an earlier analysis saw approximately 120 million unique TCR beta sequences.

In the PCR, 60 Vbeta and 13 Jbeta primers were used. Sequencing used immunoSEQ multiplex PCR; TCRdb keeps in-frame clones, though not all of them. The table records about 160,000 clones, 70% to 80% of them present only once. Input material: PBMCs. This TCR derives from a man in his forties or fifties in good health and CMV-seronegative.

Written as DNA, the CDR3 is TGTGCCAGCAGCACCGGACAGGGTAGACCCCAATACGGCGAGCAGTACTTC. Translated: CASSTGQGRPQYGEQYF. The chain carries TRBV5-4 and TRBJ2-7; 8 positions match TRBD1. CDR1 and CDR2 (germline): SGHNT, YYREEE (reference sequence). V shed 4 bases and J 6 bases; nucleotides not matched to a gene: 18. This CDR3 spans 17 amino acids.